This TCR beta chain was captured by sequencing in a study of blood T cell repertoires in COVID-19. On the study more broadly: From the United States, Italy and Spain came samples of acute and convalescent COVID-19. In each case, the material was cDNA or gDNA derived from T cells, B-cell-depleted T cells, or PBMCs.

Authors' processing steps: Estimates of nucleated cell counts were drawn from the amplification of reference gene primers. Sequencing used immunoSEQ multiplex PCR; TCRdb keeps in-frame clones, though not all of them. The D gene and trimming were derived from the DNA, and the V and J assignments and clone size from that table. The repertoire holds about 110,000 clones, just over 70% seen once, with about 2% in the top ten. The CDR3 is 13 amino acids. V was clipped by 3 bases and J by 1 base, with 7 bases between them. Germline CDR1 SGHRS, CDR2 YFSETQ. Sequences were obtained from peripheral blood. This sequence originates from a woman aged 40 to 50 with acute or convalescent COVID-19. The chain uses TRBV5-1 and TRBJ1-1; D unresolved. CDR3 sequence reads: CASSYEANTEAFF. For the CDR3, the DNA is TGCGCCAGCAGCTACGAGGCGAACACTGAAGCTTTCTTT.